Each of the 11 T cell receptor beta chains below was sequenced from the same sample in a study of cytomegalovirus exposure and HLA in healthy donors (dated 2017 in TCRdb). The library came from the immunoSEQ multiplex PCR assay. For the multiplex PCR, a mixture combining 60 forward primers for TCR Vbeta segments and 13 reverse primers for TCR Jbeta segments was used. TCRdb holds this immuneACCESS table with in-frame rearrangements only. Some clones are missing; in checked studies, unresolved V genes explain under half, and the rest has no known cause. The sample data list 170,000 or so clones, and around 80% of these were observed just once. The top ten clones comprise over 10% of the sample. The specimen sequenced was PBMCs. All receptors come from a woman aged 45-65 years in good health and CMV-seropositive.

The chain employs TRBV7-8 and TRBJ1-5; D perhaps matches TRBD1 (6 bases). V was shortened by 4 bases and J by 4 bases, with 11 bases between the two germline ends. Germline V gene data show CDR1 as SGHVS and CDR2 as FQNEAQ. The CDR3 loop spans 14 amino acids. This CDR3 is CASSSTGENQPQHF. The CDR3 nucleotides are TGTGCCAGCAGCTCGACAGGCGAAAATCAGCCCCAGCATTTT.

This clone showed up just once. V and J are TRBV7-8 and TRBJ2-1; the D gene is possibly TRBD2 (6 bases). The CDR3 spans 13 residues. V was trimmed by 1 base and J by 8 bases, leaving 9 bases between them. CDR1 is SGHVS, CDR2 FQNEAQ, per germline. CDR3 protein: CASSLVTSYEQFF. Here the CDR3 DNA reads TGTGCCAGCAGCTTAGTGACTAGTTATGAGCAGTTCTTC.

The table lists this clone with a few counts. The chain carries TRBV7-6 and TRBJ2-7, with 9 bases aligning to TRBD2. The V gene end was trimmed by 2 bases and the J gene end by 4 bases; junction bases not matched to a gene: 6. Germline CDR1 and CDR2: SGHVS and FNYEAQ. This CDR3 has 15 amino acids. The chain's CDR3 is CASSLIASGEYEQYF. CDR3 DNA: TGTGCCAGCAGCTTAATAGCTAGCGGGGAGTACGAGCAGTACTTC. The full variable domain, in which reference TRBV7-6 and TRBJ2-7 provide the parts outside the CDR3, is GAGVSQSPRYKVTKRGQDVALRCDPISGHVSLYWYRQALGQGPEFLTYFNYEAQQDKSGLPNDRFSAERPEGSISTLTIQRTEQRDSAMYRCASSLIASGEYEQYFGPGTRLTVT.

The chain employs TRBV13 and TRBJ2-2; weak D call: TRBD1 (5 bases). This CDR3 spans 17 amino acids. Germline values: CDR1 PRHDT, CDR2 FYEKMQ (reference sequence). Deletions cut 1 base from V and 3 bases from J, with 15 bases between. CDR3 DNA sequence: TGTGCCAGCAGCTTAGACCCCAGGGTGAGGTACACCGGGGAGCTGTTTTTT. It yields the protein CASSLDPRVRYTGELFF.

The rearrangement uses TRBV6-1 and TRBJ2-7; 7 nucleotides align to TRBD2. This CDR3 comprises 14 residues. Per the germline V gene, CDR1 is MNHNS and CDR2 is SASEGT. V lost 8 bases and J lost 3; bases outside the gene matches: 10. The CDR3 here is CASAGAGSVYEQYF. In DNA form, the CDR3 reads TGTGCCAGCGCTGGAGCGGGGTCTGTCTACGAGCAGTACTTC.

The J gene is TRBJ1-4, the V gene TRBV7-9; weak D call: TRBD1 (6 bases). CDR1 is SEHNR and CDR2 is FQNEAQ in the germline V gene (reference sequence). The CDR3 is 14 amino acids. The V gene lost 2 bases and the J gene lost 6 bases, with 10 bases spanning the gap. CDR3 bases: TGTGCCAGCAGCTTACGAGGGGGAGATGAAAAACTGTTTTTT. Amino acids: CASSLRGGDEKLFF. The full variable domain, completed using reference TRBV7-9 and TRBJ1-4, is DTGVSQNPRHKITKRGQNVTFRCDPISEHNRLYWYRQTLGQGPEFLTYFQNEAQLEKSRLLSDRFSAERPKGSFSTLEIQRTEQGDSAMYLCASSLRGGDEKLFFGSGTQLSVL.

The rearrangement uses TRBV5-6 and TRBJ1-5; 9 positions match TRBD1. V was pared by 5 bases and J by 5 bases, with 11 bases of the junction left unmatched. The CDR3 has 16 residues. CDR1 and CDR2 (germline): SGHDT, YYEEEE. For the CDR3, the DNA is TGTGCCAGCAGTTATTACCGGGACAGGGAGGATCAGCCCCAGCATTTT. It translates to CASSYYRDREDQPQHF.

The chain has TRBV12-5 and TRBJ1-1, with D unclear. V was shortened by 0 bases and J by 5 bases, with 10 bases between the two germline ends. Germline CDR1 reads LGHNT; CDR2 reads FRNRAP. This CDR3 comprises 14 residues. CDR3 loop: CASGLVLSRTEAFF. The CDR3 DNA sequence: TGTGCTAGTGGTTTGGTACTGTCGCGGACTGAAGCTTTCTTT.

The chain carries TRBV9 and TRBJ1-5; no clear D. The germline V and J ends were trimmed by 3 bases and 0 bases, with 10 bases remaining between them. Per the germline V gene, CDR1 is SGDLS and CDR2 is YYNGEE. CDR3 length: 15 amino acids. The CDR3 region is CASSANSNSNQPQHF. The CDR3 bases are TGTGCCAGCAGCGCAAACAGCAATAGCAATCAGCCCCAGCATTTT.

The chain couples TRBV6-4 to TRBJ2-3, with 14 bases aligning to TRBD2. The J segment lost 3 bases and the V segment lost 2 bases, leaving 1 base of the junction unmatched. Germline V gene lookup returns CDR1 MRHNA and CDR2 SNTAGT. The CDR3 runs 16 residues. In DNA form, the CDR3 reads TGTGCCAGCAGTGACCGACTAGCGGGGGGGACAGATACGCAGTATTTT. This sequence encodes CASSDRLAGGTDTQYF.

The chain employs TRBV5-1 and TRBJ2-7; the D gene is possibly TRBD2 (6 bases). Trimming removed 0 bases at V and 4 bases at J, with 14 bases between. Germline CDR1 reads SGHRS; CDR2 reads YFSETQ. This CDR3 is built from 15 residues. The CDR3 coding sequence is TGCGCCAGCAGCTTGGGGCCAATCGGGGGTTACGAGCAGTACTTC. It is translated as CASSLGPIGGYEQYF. The full variable domain, completed using reference TRBV5-1 and TRBJ2-7, is KAGVTQTPRYLIKTRGQQVTLSCSPISGHRSVSWYQQTPGQGLQFLFEYFSETQRNKGNFPGRFSGRQFSNSRSEMNVSTLELGDSALYLCASSLGPIGGYEQYFGPGTRLTVT.